The rows below give T cell receptor beta chains drawn from one sample of a study of T cells after posttransplantation cyclophosphamide. The repertoire was sequenced with immunoSEQ multiplex PCR; TCRdb's copy has only in-frame clones and lacks some. This sample has tens of thousands of clones, each found more than once. Sequences were obtained from PBMCs. The receptors derive from a man aged 35-49 years in good health, CMV-negative, and a related stem cell transplant donor. CDR3s include the opening cysteine and the closing phenylalanine or tryptophan. A D gene is named only where the DNA matches it firmly. For some rows the clone size is stated as once, few or many, or as a class when expanded; others skip it.

clone size,D gene,V gene,J gene,CDR3 protein,CDR3 DNA
many,-,TRBV27,TRBJ2-5,CASSSPSRGGQETQYF,TGTGCCAGCAGCTCTCCATCCAGGGGCGGCCAAGAGACCCAGTACTTC
many,TRBD1,TRBV30,TRBJ1-1,CAWSFPLTGLNTEAFF,TGTGCCTGGAGTTTTCCGTTGACAGGGCTGAACACTGAAGCTTTCTTT
many,-,TRBV28,TRBJ2-7,CASSFRGRGYEQYF,TGTGCCAGCAGTTTTAGAGGGAGAGGTTACGAGCAGTACTTC
many,-,TRBV14,TRBJ2-3,CASSQDGRGSGTDTQYF,TGTGCCAGCAGCCAAGATGGAAGAGGGAGCGGCACAGATACGCAGTATTTT
few,TRBD2,TRBV14,TRBJ2-7,CASSRAAGVSYEQYF,TGTGCCAGCAGCCGAGCAGCGGGAGTCTCCTACGAGCAGTACTTC
many,TRBD1,TRBV28,TRBJ1-5,CASSSRDRGNNQPQHF,TGTGCCAGCAGTTCCCGGGACAGGGGAAACAATCAGCCCCAGCATTTT
many,-,TRBV5-4,TRBJ2-7,CASSRGSMESYEQYF,TGTGCCAGCAGCCGGGGGAGTATGGAGTCCTACGAGCAGTACTTC
many,-,TRBV19,TRBJ1-2,CASSYEVGYTF,TGTGCCAGTAGTTATGAGGTTGGCTACACCTTC
many,TRBD1,TRBV28,TRBJ2-2,CASSLVGTGGEGELFF,TGTGCCAGCAGTTTAGTCGGGACAGGGGGAGAAGGGGAGCTGTTTTTT
few,-,TRBV11-2,TRBJ1-5,CASSLGRRSNQPQHF,TGTGCCAGCAGCTTAGGCAGGAGGAGCAATCAGCCCCAGCATTTT
many,-,TRBV30,TRBJ1-4,CAWTGDNEKLFF,TGTGCCTGGACGGGAGATAATGAAAAACTGTTTTTT
many,-,TRBV18,TRBJ1-2,CASSPDIQVSYGYTF,TGTGCCAGCTCGCCCGACATTCAAGTTTCCTATGGCTACACCTTC
-,-,TRBV6-5,TRBJ1-2,CASSSPPTELNGYTF,TGTGCCAGCAGTTCCCCGCCGACAGAACTCAATGGCTACACCTTC
many,-,TRBV28,TRBJ2-7,CASSYHSDNYEQYF,TGTGCCAGCAGTTATCACTCCGACAACTACGAGCAGTACTTC
many,TRBD2,TRBV5-4,TRBJ2-2,CASSWVAGRASGELFF,TGTGCCAGCAGCTGGGTTGCCGGGAGGGCCTCCGGGGAGCTGTTTTTT
many,-,TRBV5-1,TRBJ2-3,CASSPGTVNTDTQYF,TGCGCCAGCAGCCCTGGGACTGTGAACACAGATACGCAGTATTTT
many,TRBD1,TRBV7-9,TRBJ2-7,CASSPGQNYEQYF,TGTGCCAGCAGCCCGGGACAGAACTACGAGCAGTACTTC
many,-,TRBV14,TRBJ1-4,CASSRRGSNEKLFF,TGTGCCAGCAGTCGAAGAGGTTCTAATGAAAAACTGTTTTTT
many,TRBD1,TRBV7-2,TRBJ2-5,CASSLNRGRGETQYF,TGTGCCAGCAGCTTAAACAGGGGGCGCGGAGAGACCCAGTACTTC
many,TRBD1,TRBV9,TRBJ2-7,CASSGGRGQGYEQYF,TGTGCCAGCAGCGGGGGGAGGGGACAGGGGTACGAGCAGTACTTC
many,-,TRBV18,TRBJ2-7,CASSGARQNSYEQYF,TGTGCCAGCTCAGGGGCGCGACAGAATTCCTACGAGCAGTACTTC
many,TRBD2,TRBV9,TRBJ2-3,CASSVVGRTDTQYF,TGTGCCAGCAGCGTGGTCGGGAGGACGGACACGCAGTATTTT
many,-,TRBV7-9,TRBJ1-2,CASSIQTDFYGYTF,TGTGCCAGCAGCATACAGACAGACTTCTATGGCTACACCTTC
few,TRBD1,TRBV27,TRBJ1-6,CASSLRQGNSPLHF,TGTGCCAGCAGTTTACGACAGGGGAATTCACCCCTCCACTTT
few,TRBD2,TRBV27,TRBJ2-3,CASSLLAGGPVDTQYF,TGTGCCAGCAGTTTACTAGCGGGAGGTCCCGTCGATACGCAGTATTTT
many,-,TRBV19,TRBJ2-5,CASSWGAGETQYF,TGTGCCAGTAGTTGGGGAGCTGGAGAGACCCAGTACTTC
many,-,TRBV6-1,TRBJ2-3,CASSALWTGSTDTQYF,TGTGCCAGCAGTGCATTATGGACGGGGAGCACAGATACGCAGTATTTT
many,-,TRBV21-1,TRBJ1-3,CASSKFETAYSGNTIYF,TGTGCCAGCAGCAAATTTGAGACAGCCTACTCTGGAAACACCATATATTTT
many,TRBD2,TRBV28,TRBJ2-3,CASVPRIGTSGLTDTQYF,TGTGCCAGCGTCCCCCGGATCGGGACTAGCGGCCTCACAGATACGCAGTATTTT
many,-,TRBV29-1,TRBJ1-5,CSVAGVQGNNQPQHF,TGCAGCGTTGCCGGGGTACAGGGCAACAATCAGCCCCAGCATTTT
many,-,TRBV2,TRBJ1-1,CARAKETEAFF,TGTGCCCGAGCGAAGGAAACTGAAGCTTTCTTT
medium-sized,TRBD1,TRBV5-1,TRBJ1-1,CASSLAFGTGRYLTEAFF,TGCGCCAGCAGCTTGGCCTTTGGGACAGGGCGGTATCTCACTGAAGCTTTCTTT
many,TRBD1,TRBV14,TRBJ2-1,CASNQLGQGNEQFF,TGTGCCAGCAACCAATTGGGACAGGGCAATGAGCAGTTCTTC
many,-,TRBV29-1,TRBJ2-2,CSVRPGVGTGELFF,TGCAGCGTTAGACCAGGGGTAGGCACCGGGGAGCTGTTTTTT
many,-,TRBV5-1,TRBJ2-7,CASSLPQGAQYF,TGCGCCAGCAGCTTACCTCAAGGGGCGCAGTACTTC
few,TRBD2,TRBV11-2,TRBJ2-5,CASSLVWGGDETQYF,TGTGCCAGCAGCTTAGTGTGGGGGGGGGACGAGACCCAGTACTTC
many,-,TRBV27,TRBJ1-4,CASGVRGRANEKLFF,TGTGCCAGCGGGGTGCGGGGGCGGGCTAATGAAAAACTGTTTTTT
many,TRBD1,TRBV5-4,TRBJ2-3,CASSLGQGITDTQYF,TGTGCCAGCAGCTTGGGACAGGGAATAACAGATACGCAGTATTTT
many,-,TRBV28,TRBJ2-7,CASSYSSYEQYF,TGTGCCAGCAGTTACAGTTCCTACGAGCAGTACTTC
many,-,TRBV15,TRBJ2-3,CATSFSRQGGDTQYF,TGTGCCACCAGCTTCAGCCGACAGGGAGGAGATACGCAGTATTTT
many,-,TRBV11-3,TRBJ1-1,CASSLIRGTEAFF,TGTGCCAGCAGCTTAATCCGGGGCACTGAAGCTTTCTTT
many,-,TRBV7-2,TRBJ1-2,CASSLAGGGLGYTF,TGTGCCAGCAGCTTAGCCGGCGGGGGTCTTGGCTACACCTTC
many,TRBD2,TRBV7-2,TRBJ2-3,CASSTASGRVDTQYF,TGTGCCAGCAGCACAGCTAGCGGGAGGGTAGATACGCAGTATTTT
many,-,TRBV28,TRBJ2-3,CASSLGAASTDTQYF,TGTGCCAGCAGTTTAGGGGCAGCTAGCACAGATACGCAGTATTTT
many,-,TRBV29-1,TRBJ2-6,CSVGSGTGANVLTF,TGCAGCGTTGGGTCGGGTACTGGGGCCAACGTCCTGACTTTC
many,-,TRBV13,TRBJ2-7,CASSLGFAYEQYF,TGTGCCAGCAGCTTAGGGTTCGCCTACGAGCAGTACTTC
many,-,TRBV7-9,TRBJ2-7,CASSLARRVGEQYF,TGTGCCAGCAGCTTAGCGCGCCGGGTAGGCGAGCAGTACTTC
many,-,TRBV7-6,TRBJ2-2,CASSLVLGELFF,TGTGCCAGCAGCTTAGTCCTCGGGGAGCTGTTTTTT
-,TRBD1,TRBV12-5,TRBJ2-2,CASGLIPGTGSGSTGGLFF,TGTGCTAGTGGTTTGATACCCGGGACAGGGAGTGGTTCCACCGGGGGGCTGTTTTTT
many,TRBD1,TRBV29-1,TRBJ1-2,CSVGTGLYGYTF,TGCAGCGTTGGGACAGGGCTCTATGGCTACACCTTC
many,TRBD2,TRBV28,TRBJ2-3,CASNSGGPSFLADTQYF,TGTGCCAGCAATTCGGGAGGGCCGTCTTTTTTGGCAGATACGCAGTATTTT
many,-,TRBV10-3,TRBJ2-3,CASGQDTQYF,TGTGCCAGCGGACAAGATACGCAGTATTTT
many,-,TRBV4-2,TRBJ1-1,CASSQGRLMNTEAFF,TGTGCCAGCAGCCAAGGGCGGCTGATGAACACTGAAGCTTTCTTT